Listed here are 5 T cell receptor beta chains from one sample, sequenced in a study of T cell responses to AZD1222 COVID-19 vaccine. The assay was immunoSEQ multiplex PCR, and TCRdb's table has in-frame clones only and misses some. The table has around 96,000 clones, 70% to 90% seen once. This material consisted of peripheral blood, taken on day 0 of AZD1222 vaccination. These receptors all come from an adult in good health.

This chain joins TRBV3-1 (or the pseudogene TRBV3-2) and TRBJ2-1; weak D call: TRBD2 (7 bases). The CDR3 is 18 amino acids. In germline, CDR1 is LGHDT, CDR2 YNNKEL (reference sequence). Trimming removed 3 bases at V and 3 bases at J, with 21 bases between. CDR3 residues: CASSQDPAGGGHYNEQFF. CDR3 sequence (DNA): TGTGCCAGCAGCCAGGATCCTGCGGGCGGGGGCCACTACAATGAGCAGTTCTTC.

V is TRBV5-6 and J is TRBJ1-2; 7 positions agree with TRBD1. The CDR3 length is 14 residues. The germline gives CDR1 SGHDT, CDR2 YYEEEE. V trimming: 3 bases; J trimming: 4 bases; junction bases outside the gene matches: 6. The CDR3 coding sequence is TGTGCCAGCAGCTCCCAGGGGACAGCCTATGGCTACACCTTC. It specifies CASSSQGTAYGYTF.

This chain joins TRBV6-5 and TRBJ1-1; tentatively, D is TRBD1 (5 bases). Trimming removed 8 bases from V and 5 bases from J, with 21 bases in between. The CDR3 length is 15 residues. CDR1 and CDR2 from the germline V gene are MNHEY and SVGAGI. CDR3 protein: CASLFGALRSTEAFF. CDR3 in DNA: TGTGCCAGCCTTTTTGGGGCACTTCGGAGTACTGAAGCTTTCTTT.

V gene TRBV6-5 combines with J gene TRBJ2-7, with unresolved D. Per germline, CDR1 MNHEY and CDR2 SVGAGI. V lost 7 bases and J 7 bases, leaving 20 bases between the germline ends. The CDR3 spans 14 residues. CDR3 residues: CASTNGQVLGEQYF. DNA of the CDR3: TGTGCCAGCACCAACGGGCAGGTTTTAGGTGAGCAGTACTTC.

The genes are TRBV27 and TRBJ2-7; D possibly matches TRBD1 or TRBD2 (5 bases each). Trimming removed 3 bases from V and 3 bases from J, with 9 bases in between. Germline CDR1 and CDR2: MNHEY and SMNVEV (reference sequence). The CDR3 contains 13 residues. In DNA form, the CDR3 reads TGTGCCAGCAGTTTTCAGGGAGACTACGAGCAGTACTTC. Protein sequence: CASSFQGDYEQYF.